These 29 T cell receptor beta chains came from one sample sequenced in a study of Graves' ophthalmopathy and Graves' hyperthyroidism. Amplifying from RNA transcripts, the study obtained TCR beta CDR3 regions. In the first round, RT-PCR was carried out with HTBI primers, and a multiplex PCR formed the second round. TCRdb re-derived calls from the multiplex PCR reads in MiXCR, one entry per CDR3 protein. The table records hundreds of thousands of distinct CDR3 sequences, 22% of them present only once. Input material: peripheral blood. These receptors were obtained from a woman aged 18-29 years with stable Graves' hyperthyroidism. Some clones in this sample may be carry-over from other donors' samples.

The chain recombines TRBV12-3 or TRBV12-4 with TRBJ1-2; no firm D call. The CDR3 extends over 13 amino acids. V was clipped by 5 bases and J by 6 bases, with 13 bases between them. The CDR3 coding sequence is TGTGCCAGCAGTCCCCCACTTCGTAATGGCTACACCTTC. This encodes CASSPPLRNGYTF.

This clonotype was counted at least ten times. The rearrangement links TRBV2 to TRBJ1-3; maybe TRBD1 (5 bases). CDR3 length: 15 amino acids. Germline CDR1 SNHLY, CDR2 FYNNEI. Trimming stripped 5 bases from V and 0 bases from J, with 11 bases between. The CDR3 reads CASSTSGFSGNTIYF. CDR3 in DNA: TGTGCCAGCAGTACCTCAGGGTTCTCTGGAAACACCATATATTTT.

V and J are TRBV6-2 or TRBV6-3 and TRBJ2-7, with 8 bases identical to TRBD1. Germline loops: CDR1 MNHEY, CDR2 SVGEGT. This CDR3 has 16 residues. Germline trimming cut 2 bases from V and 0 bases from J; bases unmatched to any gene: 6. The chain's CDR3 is CASSYPGQVRSYEQYF. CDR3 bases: TGTGCCAGCAGTTACCCGGGACAGGTGCGCTCCTACGAGCAGTACTTC.

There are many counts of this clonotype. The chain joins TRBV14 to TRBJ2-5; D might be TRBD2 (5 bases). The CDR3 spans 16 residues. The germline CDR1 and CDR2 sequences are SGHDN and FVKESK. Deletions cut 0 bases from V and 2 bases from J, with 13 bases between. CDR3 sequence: CASSQDPVSGQETQYF. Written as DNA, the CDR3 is TGTGCCAGCAGCCAAGATCCAGTGTCGGGGCAAGAGACCCAGTACTTC. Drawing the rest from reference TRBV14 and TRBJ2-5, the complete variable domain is EAGVTQFPSHSVIEKGQTVTLRCDPISGHDNLYWYRRVMGKEIKFLLHFVKESKQDESGMPNNRFLAERTGGTYSTLKVQPAELEDSGVYFCASSQDPVSGQETQYFGPGTRLLVL.

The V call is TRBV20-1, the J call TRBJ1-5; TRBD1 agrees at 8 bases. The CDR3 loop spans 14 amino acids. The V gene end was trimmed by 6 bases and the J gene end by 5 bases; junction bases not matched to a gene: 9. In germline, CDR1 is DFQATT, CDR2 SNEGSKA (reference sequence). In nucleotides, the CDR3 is TGCAGTGCGAGGGCGGTGGGACAGGATCAGCCCCAGCATTTT. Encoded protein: CSARAVGQDQPQHF.

The CDR3 DNA is TGTGCCAGCAGGACAAGGGACAGCGATAACTATGGCTACACCTTC. Its protein product is CASRTRDSDNYGYTF. The V gene is TRBV28, the J gene TRBJ1-2; 7 bases are a match to TRBD1. V was pared by 6 bases and J by 1 base, with 8 bases of the junction left unmatched. Germline assignment: CDR1 MDHEN and CDR2 SYDVKM. The CDR3 is 15 amino acids.

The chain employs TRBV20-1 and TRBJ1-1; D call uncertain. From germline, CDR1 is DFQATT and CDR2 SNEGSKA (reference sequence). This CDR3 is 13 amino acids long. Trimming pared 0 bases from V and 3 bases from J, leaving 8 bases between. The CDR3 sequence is CSARDGSDTEAFF. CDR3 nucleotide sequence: TGCAGTGCTAGAGATGGATCGGACACTGAAGCTTTCTTT.

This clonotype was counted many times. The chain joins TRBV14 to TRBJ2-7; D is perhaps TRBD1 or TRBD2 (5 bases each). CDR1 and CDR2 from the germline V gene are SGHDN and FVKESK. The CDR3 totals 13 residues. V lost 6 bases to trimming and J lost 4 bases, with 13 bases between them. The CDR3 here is CASSGASSYEQYF. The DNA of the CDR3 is TGTGCCAGCAGTGGGGCTAGCTCGTACGAGCAGTACTTC.

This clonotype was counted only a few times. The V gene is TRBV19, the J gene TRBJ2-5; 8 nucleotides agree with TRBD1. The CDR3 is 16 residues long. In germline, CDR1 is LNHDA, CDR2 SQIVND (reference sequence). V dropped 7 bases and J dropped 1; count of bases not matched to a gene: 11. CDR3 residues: CASIWAGTGLQETQYF. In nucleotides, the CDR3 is TGTGCCAGTATCTGGGCCGGGACAGGCCTCCAAGAGACCCAGTACTTC.

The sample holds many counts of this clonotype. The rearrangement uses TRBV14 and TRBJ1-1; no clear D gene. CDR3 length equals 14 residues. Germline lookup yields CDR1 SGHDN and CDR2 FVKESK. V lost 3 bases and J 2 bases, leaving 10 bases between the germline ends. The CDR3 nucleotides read TGTGCCAGCAGCCAGAGGACTGAAAACACTGAAGCTTTCTTT. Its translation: CASSQRTENTEAFF.

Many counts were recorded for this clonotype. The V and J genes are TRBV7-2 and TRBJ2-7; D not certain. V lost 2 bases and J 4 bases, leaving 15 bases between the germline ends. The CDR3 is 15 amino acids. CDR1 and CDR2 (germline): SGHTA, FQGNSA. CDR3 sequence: CASSLLPHPEYEQYF. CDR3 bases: TGTGCCAGCAGCTTATTGCCCCATCCGGAATACGAGCAGTACTTC.

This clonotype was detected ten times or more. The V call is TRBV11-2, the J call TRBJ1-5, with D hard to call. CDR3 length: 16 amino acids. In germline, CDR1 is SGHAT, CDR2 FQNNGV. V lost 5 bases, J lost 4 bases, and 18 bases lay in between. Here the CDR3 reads CASSRRPNEGNQPQHF. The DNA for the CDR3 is TGTGCCAGCAGCCGAAGACCGAATGAAGGGAATCAGCCCCAGCATTTT.

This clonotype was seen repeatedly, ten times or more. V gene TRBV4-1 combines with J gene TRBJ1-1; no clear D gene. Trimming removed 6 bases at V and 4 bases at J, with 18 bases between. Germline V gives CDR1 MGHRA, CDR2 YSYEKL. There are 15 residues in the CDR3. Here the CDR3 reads CASRTSQARSTEAFF. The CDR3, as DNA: TGCGCCAGCAGAACAAGCCAGGCCCGTTCCACTGAAGCTTTCTTT.

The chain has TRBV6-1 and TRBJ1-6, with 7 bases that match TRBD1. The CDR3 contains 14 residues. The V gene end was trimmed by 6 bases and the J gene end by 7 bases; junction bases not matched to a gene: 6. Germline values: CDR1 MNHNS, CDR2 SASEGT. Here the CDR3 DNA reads TGTGCCAGCAGCCCGACAGGGACCAATTCACCCCTCCACTTT. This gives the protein CASSPTGTNSPLHF.

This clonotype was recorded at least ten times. The CDR3 loop reads CASSSIWRYPGAGELFF. CDR3 in DNA: TGTGCCAGCAGTTCCATTTGGCGGTACCCGGGGGCCGGGGAGCTGTTTTTT. The chain joins TRBV28 to TRBJ2-2; the D gene is possibly TRBD2 (6 bases). Deletions cut 4 bases from V and 6 bases from J, with 21 bases between. Germline V gene data show CDR1 as MDHEN and CDR2 as SYDVKM. This CDR3 is 17 amino acids long.

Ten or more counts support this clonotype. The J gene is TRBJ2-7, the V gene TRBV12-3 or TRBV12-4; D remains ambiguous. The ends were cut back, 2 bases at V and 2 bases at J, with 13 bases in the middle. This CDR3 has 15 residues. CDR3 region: CASSLLGSHPYEQYF. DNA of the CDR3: TGTGCCAGCAGTTTATTGGGGTCCCACCCCTACGAGCAGTACTTC.

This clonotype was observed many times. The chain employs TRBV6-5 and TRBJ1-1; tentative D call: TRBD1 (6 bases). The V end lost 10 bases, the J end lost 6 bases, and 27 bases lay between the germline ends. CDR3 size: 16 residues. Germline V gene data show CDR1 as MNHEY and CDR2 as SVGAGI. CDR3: CATSEGGQGVFAEAFF. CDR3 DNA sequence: TGTGCCACATCCGAAGGGGGTCAGGGAGTATTCGCTGAAGCTTTCTTT.

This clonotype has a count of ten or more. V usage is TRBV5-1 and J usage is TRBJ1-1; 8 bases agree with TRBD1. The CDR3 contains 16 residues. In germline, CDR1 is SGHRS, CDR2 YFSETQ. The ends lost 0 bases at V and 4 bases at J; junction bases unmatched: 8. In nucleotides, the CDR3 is TGCGCCAGCAGCTTGGAGGCAGGGGGCTTTCGCACTGAAGCTTTCTTT. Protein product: CASSLEAGGFRTEAFF.

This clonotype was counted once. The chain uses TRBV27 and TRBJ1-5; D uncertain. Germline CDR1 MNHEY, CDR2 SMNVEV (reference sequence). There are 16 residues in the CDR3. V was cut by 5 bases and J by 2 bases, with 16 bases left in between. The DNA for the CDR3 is TGTGCCAGCAGTATAACCGGGCCACCGCGCAATCAGCCCCAGCATTTT. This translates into CASSITGPPRNQPQHF.

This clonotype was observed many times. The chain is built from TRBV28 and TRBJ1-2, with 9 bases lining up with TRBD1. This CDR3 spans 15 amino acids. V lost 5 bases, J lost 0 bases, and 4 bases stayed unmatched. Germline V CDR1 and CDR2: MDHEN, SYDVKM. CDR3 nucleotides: TGTGCCAGCAGTACCCGGACAGGGGCTAACTATGGCTACACCTTC. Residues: CASSTRTGANYGYTF.

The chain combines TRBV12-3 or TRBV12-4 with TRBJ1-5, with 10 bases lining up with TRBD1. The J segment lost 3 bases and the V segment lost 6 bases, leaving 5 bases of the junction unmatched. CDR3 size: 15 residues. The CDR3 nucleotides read TGTGCCAGCAGCCCGACAGGGGGCAACAATCAGCCCCAGCATTTT. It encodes CASSPTGGNNQPQHF.

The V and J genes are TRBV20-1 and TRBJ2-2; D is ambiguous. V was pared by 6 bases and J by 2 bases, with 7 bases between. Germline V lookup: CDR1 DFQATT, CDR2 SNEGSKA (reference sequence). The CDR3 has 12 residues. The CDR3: CSATLNTGELFF. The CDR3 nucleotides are TGCAGTGCCACGTTAAACACCGGGGAGCTGTTTTTT.

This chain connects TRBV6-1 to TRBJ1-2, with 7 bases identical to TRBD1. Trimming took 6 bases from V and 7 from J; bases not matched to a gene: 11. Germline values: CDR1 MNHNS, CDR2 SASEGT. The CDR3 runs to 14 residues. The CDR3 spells CASSNRGETTGYTF. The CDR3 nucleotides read TGTGCCAGCAGCAACAGGGGTGAGACTACTGGCTACACCTTC.

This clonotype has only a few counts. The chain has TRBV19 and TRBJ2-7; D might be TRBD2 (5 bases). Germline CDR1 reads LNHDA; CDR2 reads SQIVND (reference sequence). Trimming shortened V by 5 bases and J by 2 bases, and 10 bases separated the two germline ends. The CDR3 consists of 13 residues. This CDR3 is CASSAGSPYEQYF. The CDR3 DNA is TGTGCCAGTAGTGCGGGTTCCCCCTACGAGCAGTACTTC.

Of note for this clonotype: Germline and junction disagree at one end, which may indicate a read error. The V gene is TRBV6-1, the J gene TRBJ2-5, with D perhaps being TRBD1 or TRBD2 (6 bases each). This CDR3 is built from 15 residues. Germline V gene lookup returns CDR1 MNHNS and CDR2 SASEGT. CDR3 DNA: TGTGCCAGCAGTGACGCTATAGGGGGGCTAGAGACCAAGTACTTC. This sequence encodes CASSDAIGGLETKYF.

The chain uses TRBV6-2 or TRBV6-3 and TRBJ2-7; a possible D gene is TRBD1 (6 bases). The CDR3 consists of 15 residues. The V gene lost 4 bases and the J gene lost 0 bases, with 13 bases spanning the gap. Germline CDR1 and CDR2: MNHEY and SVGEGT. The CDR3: CASSLQGTLSYEQYF. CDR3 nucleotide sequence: TGTGCCAGCAGTTTACAGGGCACCCTCTCCTACGAGCAGTACTTC.

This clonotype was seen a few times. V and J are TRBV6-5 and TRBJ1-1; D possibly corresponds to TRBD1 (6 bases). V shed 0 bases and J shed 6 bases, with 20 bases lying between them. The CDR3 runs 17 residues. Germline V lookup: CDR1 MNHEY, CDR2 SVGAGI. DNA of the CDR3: TGTGCCAGCAGTTACTCTGGTCAGGGGTTAGTTAACCCTGAAGCTTTCTTT. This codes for CASSYSGQGLVNPEAFF.

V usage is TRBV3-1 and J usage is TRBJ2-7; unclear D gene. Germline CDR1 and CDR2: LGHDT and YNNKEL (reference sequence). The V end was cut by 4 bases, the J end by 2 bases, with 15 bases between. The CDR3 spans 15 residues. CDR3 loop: CASSPVFRGTYEQYF. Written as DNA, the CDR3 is TGTGCCAGCAGCCCCGTATTTAGAGGCACCTACGAGCAGTACTTC.

Here the CDR3 reads CASRGAGQGAGFVYEQYF. The CDR3 DNA reads as TGTGCCAGCAGGGGGGCTGGACAGGGGGCTGGTTTCGTCTACGAGCAGTACTTC. The V and J genes are TRBV12-3 or TRBV12-4 and TRBJ2-7; TRBD1 matches 11 bases. The CDR3 is 18 amino acids. Unmatched junction bases numbered 16, after V lost 6 bases and J lost 3 bases.